The 22 T cell receptor beta chains below were found in one sample sequenced in a study of blood T cell repertoires in COVID-19. The data were produced by immunoSEQ multiplex PCR, yet TCRdb's version contains in-frame clones alone and is incomplete. The profile covers approximately 92,000 clones, with 81% appearing a single time and 4.1% taken by the ten largest. Sample: peripheral blood. The receptor source for this set is a man between 60 and 75 years old with acute or convalescent COVID-19.

The chain joins TRBV7-3 to TRBJ2-1; 7 positions match TRBD1. The CDR3 is made up of 17 amino acids. V shed 1 base and J 8 bases; nucleotides not matched to a gene: 14. Germline CDR1 reads SGHTA; CDR2 reads FQGTGA. CDR3 nucleotide sequence: TGTGCCAGCAGCTTAAGGCATCGTAGACAGGGTTGGGATGAGCAGTTCTTC. Its translation is CASSLRHRRQGWDEQFF.

CDR3 sequence reads: CASSLGTGVGKLFF. In DNA, the CDR3 is TGTGCCAGCAGCTTAGGTACGGGAGTCGGAAAACTGTTTTTT. The gene calls are TRBV11-2 and TRBJ1-4; D is undetermined. CDR1 is SGHAT and CDR2 is FQNNGV in the germline V gene. The length of the CDR3 is 14 residues. Trimming cost V 1 base and J 10 bases, with 13 bases left between them.

The chain couples TRBV24-1 to TRBJ2-2; a possible D gene is TRBD2 (6 bases). The CDR3 extends over 14 amino acids. CDR1 is KGHDR, CDR2 SFDVKD, per germline. V lost 1 base and J 4 bases, leaving 6 bases between the germline ends. Here the CDR3 DNA reads TGTGCCACCAGTGATTTCGGGGGCACCGGGGAGCTGTTTTTT. Translating gives CATSDFGGTGELFF.

V is TRBV4-3 and J is TRBJ2-1, with no clear D. The CDR3 length is 14 residues. Germline CDR1 is LGHNA and CDR2 is YSLEER. V was pared by 2 bases and J by 1 base, with 6 bases between. The CDR3 spells CASSQPGSYNEQFF. The CDR3 nucleotides are TGCGCCAGCAGCCAACCAGGATCCTACAATGAGCAGTTCTTC.

The chain carries TRBV5-1 and TRBJ2-1; 9 nucleotides align to TRBD1. CDR3 length: 15 residues. The V and J ends lost 4 bases and 7 bases, in that order; junction bases with no gene match: 9. Per germline, CDR1 SGHRS and CDR2 YFSETQ. The CDR3 is CASSQGTGLVNEQFF. The CDR3 DNA follows: TGCGCCAGCAGCCAAGGGACAGGGCTAGTGAATGAGCAGTTCTTC. Full variable domain (remainder filled in from reference TRBV5-1 and TRBJ2-1): KAGVTQTPRYLIKTRGQQVTLSCSPISGHRSVSWYQQTPGQGLQFLFEYFSETQRNKGNFPGRFSGRQFSNSRSEMNVSTLELGDSALYLCASSQGTGLVNEQFFGPGTRLTVL.

This clone came up once. The rearrangement uses TRBV2 and TRBJ2-5; D might be TRBD2 (6 bases). The germline V and J ends were trimmed by 1 base and 4 bases, with 13 bases remaining between them. From germline, CDR1 is SNHLY and CDR2 FYNNEI. This CDR3 has 15 residues. The CDR3 reads CASSEGGLSGETQYF. Here the CDR3 DNA reads TGTGCCAGCAGTGAAGGAGGACTATCCGGAGAGACCCAGTACTTC.

The chain employs TRBV3-1 (or the pseudogene TRBV3-2) and TRBJ1-1; D unresolved. Trimming took off 3 bases at V and 1 base at J, with 9 bases between the two ends. Per germline, CDR1 LGHDT and CDR2 YNNKEL (reference sequence). This CDR3 spans 14 amino acids. CDR3 DNA sequence: TGTGCCAGCAGCCACCGGGGTTCGAACACTGAAGCTTTCTTT. Protein sequence: CASSHRGSNTEAFF.

The rearrangement uses TRBV7-8 and TRBJ2-5, with 8 bases identical to TRBD2. The CDR3 spans 14 residues. Germline trimming cut 5 bases from V and 5 bases from J; bases unmatched to any gene: 7. Germline V gene lookup returns CDR1 SGHVS and CDR2 FQNEAQ. The CDR3 sequence: CASSQIGGVETQYF. CDR3 coding DNA: TGTGCCAGCAGCCAGATCGGGGGGGTGGAGACCCAGTACTTC.

This clone appeared once. V is TRBV28 and J is TRBJ2-3; 9 bases match TRBD2. Germline trimming cut 5 bases from V and 6 bases from J; bases unmatched to any gene: 9. This CDR3 comprises 15 residues. CDR1 MDHEN and CDR2 SYDVKM come from the germline V gene. The CDR3 sequence: CASSPFSGGRDTQYF. DNA of the CDR3: TGTGCCAGCAGTCCCTTTAGCGGGGGTAGGGATACGCAGTATTTT.

The rearrangement links TRBV11-3 to TRBJ2-2, with D possibly being TRBD2 (6 bases). This CDR3 has 15 residues. V was clipped by 1 base and J by 1 base, with 7 bases between them. The germline gives CDR1 SGHNT, CDR2 YENEEA. The CDR3 here is CASSLGAGNTGELFF. The DNA of the CDR3 is TGTGCCAGCAGCTTAGGAGCGGGGAACACCGGGGAGCTGTTTTTT. Variable domain in full (rest from reference TRBV11-3 and TRBJ2-2): EAGVVQSPRYKIIEKKQPVAFWCNPISGHNTLYWYLQNLGQGPELLIRYENEEAVDDSQLPKDRFSAERLKGVDSTLKIQPAELGDSAVYLCASSLGAGNTGELFFGEGSRLTVL.

As DNA, the CDR3 is TGTGCCAGCAGCTTACGGGAGGATGGCTACACCTTC. Protein product: CASSLREDGYTF. The gene calls are TRBV11-2 and TRBJ1-2; D remains ambiguous. This CDR3 comprises 12 residues. Trimming removed 2 bases at V and 6 bases at J, with 7 bases between. Germline values: CDR1 SGHAT, CDR2 FQNNGV. Using reference TRBV11-2 and TRBJ1-2 for the parts outside the CDR3, the full variable domain is EAGVAQSPRYKIIEKRQSVAFWCNPISGHATLYWYQQILGQGPKLLIQFQNNGVVDDSQLPKDRFSAERLKGVDSTLKIQPAKLEDSAVYLCASSLREDGYTFGSGTRLTVV.

The rearrangement links TRBV4-3 to TRBJ2-1, with 8 bases that match TRBD2. The CDR3 has 17 residues. Unmatched junction bases numbered 15, after V lost 4 bases and J lost 7 bases. CDR1 is LGHNA, CDR2 YSLEER, per germline. The CDR3 sequence is CASSRRLRGEGRNEQFF. In DNA, the CDR3 is TGCGCCAGCAGCCGTCGGTTGCGGGGGGAGGGCCGGAATGAGCAGTTCTTC.

The chain joins TRBV18 to TRBJ1-6; 10 positions match TRBD1. The ends lost 3 bases at V and 10 bases at J; junction bases unmatched: 6. This CDR3 is 15 amino acids long. Germline V gives CDR1 KGHSH, CDR2 LQKENI. As DNA, the CDR3 is TGTGCCAGCTCACCGGGACAGGGGATGTTGTCACCCCTCCACTTT. Protein sequence: CASSPGQGMLSPLHF. The complete variable domain, with remaining parts taken from reference TRBV18 and TRBJ1-6, reads NAGVMQNPRHLVRRRGQEARLRCSPMKGHSHVYWYRQLPEEGLKFMVYLQKENIIDESGMPKERFSAEFPKEGPSILRIQQVVRGDSAAYFCASSPGQGMLSPLHFGNGTRLTVT.

The chain combines TRBV30 with TRBJ1-2, with a weak D call TRBD1 (6 bases). Trimming removed 2 bases from V and 10 bases from J, with 23 bases in between. CDR3 size: 15 residues. Per the germline V gene, CDR1 is GTSNPN and CDR2 is SVGIG (reference sequence). The CDR3 sequence is CAWSTNQGTTGDYTF. CDR3 coding DNA: TGTGCCTGGAGTACCAATCAGGGGACGACAGGAGACTACACCTTC. The full variable domain, in which reference TRBV30 and TRBJ1-2 provide the parts outside the CDR3, is SQTIHQWPATLVQPVGSPLSLECTVEGTSNPNLYWYRQAAGRGLQLLFYSVGIGQISSEVPQNLSASRPQDRQFILSSKKLLLSDSGFYLCAWSTNQGTTGDYTFGSGTRLTVV.

This chain links TRBV4-3 with TRBJ1-4, with a weak D call TRBD1 (6 bases). V was shortened by 3 bases and J by 0 bases, with 17 bases between the two germline ends. The V gene's germline CDR1 is LGHNA and CDR2 YSLEER. This CDR3 comprises 18 residues. Written as DNA, the CDR3 is TGCGCCAGCAGCCACTACTTTGGAAGACAGGCAACTAATGAAAAACTGTTTTTT. Residues: CASSHYFGRQATNEKLFF.

The chain is built from TRBV7-9 and TRBJ1-2, with D hard to call. CDR1 is SEHNR, CDR2 FQNEAQ, per germline (reference sequence). CDR3 length equals 13 residues. V was pared by 5 bases and J by 5 bases, with 12 bases between. The CDR3 is CASSRLTDYGYTF. CDR3 DNA sequence: TGTGCCAGCAGCCGTCTTACAGATTATGGCTACACCTTC.

This clone occurred once. The V gene is TRBV7-2, the J gene TRBJ1-1; 9 bases line up with TRBD1. The CDR3 loop spans 16 amino acids. With 1 base clipped from V and 10 bases from J, the junction kept 13 bases outside the gene matches. CDR1 and CDR2 from the germline V gene are SGHTA and FQGNSA. CDR3: CASSLGFAGQGRGAFF. As DNA, the CDR3 is TGTGCCAGCAGCTTAGGTTTCGCGGGACAGGGACGAGGAGCTTTCTTT.

This chain uses TRBV9 with TRBJ2-2; 10 nucleotides line up with TRBD2. The germline CDR1 and CDR2 sequences are SGDLS and YYNGEE. CDR3 length equals 18 residues. V shed 0 bases and J 0 bases; nucleotides not matched to a gene: 5. CDR3 region: CASSVGPSGGTNTGELFF. Written as DNA, the CDR3 is TGTGCCAGCAGCGTAGGGCCTAGCGGGGGTACGAACACCGGGGAGCTGTTTTTT.

This rearrangement joins TRBV18 to TRBJ2-5; no firm D call. Trimming cost V 3 bases and J 2 bases, with 7 bases left between them. This CDR3 is built from 13 residues. Germline-derived CDR1 and CDR2 are KGHSH and LQKENI. CDR3 sequence: CASSPTEQETQYF. CDR3 sequence (DNA): TGTGCCAGCTCACCCACAGAGCAAGAGACCCAGTACTTC.

V usage is TRBV4-1 and J usage is TRBJ2-1; D may be TRBD1 (6 bases). The CDR3 is 14 amino acids. The germline gives CDR1 MGHRA, CDR2 YSYEKL. V lost 0 bases and J 6 bases, leaving 9 bases between the germline ends. CDR3 DNA sequence: TGCGCCAGCAGCCAAGAGACAGGTTCCAATGAGCAGTTCTTC. Residues: CASSQETGSNEQFF.

The chain links TRBV7-3 to TRBJ2-2; TRBD1 is a possible D gene (6 bases). The CDR3 loop spans 14 amino acids. Germline CDR1 reads SGHTA; CDR2 reads FQGTGA. V was shortened by 5 bases and J by 1 base, with 8 bases between the two germline ends. The CDR3 nucleotides are TGTGCCAGCAGCGGACAGCTGAACACCGGGGAGCTGTTTTTT. This encodes CASSGQLNTGELFF.

The chain is built from TRBV5-1 and TRBJ2-1; 8 positions agree with TRBD2. J lost 8 bases, V lost 4 bases, and 14 bases had no gene match. Looked up from germline, CDR1 is SGHRS and CDR2 is YFSETQ. This CDR3 is 16 amino acids long. The CDR3 region has the DNA TGCGCCAGCAGCATGGTCGGGGGGGGGACTGGGCATGAGCAGTTCTTC. Protein sequence: CASSMVGGGTGHEQFF.